These 23 T cell receptor beta chains were all obtained from the same sample, sequenced in a study of identical twins (dated by TCRdb to about 2016). Library method: 5' RACE. The reads were generated on an Illumina HiSeq 2000. TCRdb reprocessed the public reads (quality trimming at Q25 with fastp, clone calling with MiXCR) and kept in-frame beta chains. Merged by CDR3 protein, the rows form single entries marked with the most common genes and DNA. The sample has 400,000 to 550,000 distinct CDR3 sequences on record, roughly a fifth of them singletons. The ten largest clones add up to around 0.9% of the sample. The same sample was also studied in work on T cells expressing NK-cell markers.

Material: CD4+ T cells sorted from blood. These receptors all come from a young woman in good health.

This sequence joins TRBV10-3 and TRBJ2-1; D is unclear. This CDR3 is built from 12 residues. The germline V gene has CDR1 ENHRY and CDR2 SYGVKD. The V gene lost 4 bases and the J gene lost 7 bases, with 8 bases spanning the gap. The CDR3 coding sequence is TGTGCCATCAGTGCCGCCCCGAATGAGCAGTTCTTC. Translating gives CAISAAPNEQFF.

This sequence joins TRBV20-1 and TRBJ2-1; D is ambiguous. There are 11 residues in the CDR3. Trimming pared 6 bases from V and 3 bases from J, leaving 6 bases between. Germline V lookup: CDR1 DFQATT, CDR2 SNEGSKA (reference sequence). The CDR3 DNA follows: TGCAGTGCACCTTACTACAATGAGCAGTTCTTC. It yields the protein CSAPYYNEQFF.

This clonotype was counted ten times or more. The V gene is TRBV20-1, the J gene TRBJ2-1, with D possibly being TRBD1 or TRBD2 (5 bases each). Germline V gene data show CDR1 as DFQATT and CDR2 as SNEGSKA (reference sequence). V lost 3 bases and J 6 bases, leaving 9 bases between the germline ends. CDR3 length: 12 amino acids. The CDR3 DNA reads TGCAGTGCTAGGCTCGGGACCAATGAGCAGTTCTTC. It specifies CSARLGTNEQFF.

CDR3 in DNA: TGCGCCAGCAGCTTTGACAGCTTCTCCTACAATGAGCAGTTCTTC. It specifies CASSFDSFSYNEQFF. The V and J genes are TRBV5-1 and TRBJ2-1, with D possibly TRBD1 on 5 matching bases. V was shortened by 2 bases and J by 0 bases, with 9 bases between the two germline ends. The germline CDR1 and CDR2 sequences are SGHRS and YFSETQ. The CDR3 contains 15 residues.

This clonotype was recorded a few times. The V gene is TRBV7-9, the J gene TRBJ1-1; D might be TRBD1 (5 bases). Germline V gene data show CDR1 as SEHNR and CDR2 as FQNEAQ (reference sequence). V lost 5 bases, J lost 5 bases, and 15 bases lay in between. CDR3 length: 14 residues. CDR3 protein: CASSRFYEGTEAFF. For the CDR3, the DNA is TGTGCCAGCAGCCGGTTCTACGAGGGGACTGAAGCTTTCTTT.

This clonotype was detected a few times. V usage is TRBV6-5 and J usage is TRBJ1-2; D gene ambiguous. The CDR3 extends over 12 amino acids. The germline gives CDR1 MNHEY, CDR2 SVGAGI. Trimming pared 5 bases from V and 2 bases from J, leaving 6 bases between. The CDR3, as DNA: TGTGCCAGCAGTCAGCGGAACTATGGCTACACCTTC. This codes for CASSQRNYGYTF.

The rearrangement uses TRBV14 and TRBJ2-3; D may be TRBD1 (5 bases). The germline V and J ends were trimmed by 3 bases and 3 bases, with 10 bases remaining between them. Per germline, CDR1 SGHDN and CDR2 FVKESK. The CDR3 is made up of 14 amino acids. The chain's CDR3 is CASSQRQGTDTQYF. The DNA for the CDR3 is TGTGCCAGCAGCCAGCGCCAGGGAACAGATACGCAGTATTTT.

The CDR3 is CASSLEASGSGQFF. CDR3 coding DNA: TGTGCCAGCAGCTTAGAGGCGAGCGGGAGTGGGCAGTTCTTC. The chain uses TRBV11-3 and TRBJ2-1, with 8 nucleotides matching TRBD2. Losses at the gene ends were 0 bases for V and 12 bases for J; bases not matched to a gene: 7. The germline CDR1 and CDR2 sequences are SGHNT and YENEEA. The CDR3 sequence is 14 residues long.

This clonotype occurred a few times. The rearrangement links TRBV27 to TRBJ2-1; tentative D call: TRBD2 (5 bases). Trimming removed 6 bases from V and 2 bases from J, with 14 bases in between. This CDR3 contains 15 residues. CDR1 is MNHEY and CDR2 is SMNVEV in the germline V gene (reference sequence). The CDR3 here is CASRERAGPYNEQFF. The CDR3, as DNA: TGTGCCAGCAGGGAAAGGGCGGGTCCCTACAATGAGCAGTTCTTC.

The chain recombines TRBV11-2 with TRBJ2-1; 9 bases are shared with TRBD2. Germline-derived CDR1 and CDR2 are SGHAT and FQNNGV. V lost 2 bases to trimming and J lost 0 bases; unmatched junction nucleotides: 8. The CDR3 consists of 18 residues. The CDR3 nucleotides read TGTGCCAGCAGCTTACGAGCGGGAGGCGCTACCTCCTACAATGAGCAGTTCTTC. Residues: CASSLRAGGATSYNEQFF.

The chain employs TRBV6-2 or TRBV6-3 and TRBJ2-1; TRBD1 aligns across 9 bases. Germline CDR1 reads MNHEY; CDR2 reads SVGEGT. Losses at the gene ends were 6 bases for V and 5 bases for J; bases not matched to a gene: 2. CDR3 length equals 13 residues. Here the CDR3 DNA reads TGTGCCAGCAGACAGGGGGCTAACAATGAGCAGTTCTTC. Amino acids: CASRQGANNEQFF.

Only a few counts were recorded for this clonotype. The J gene is TRBJ2-7, the V gene TRBV5-1; D not certain. The CDR3 covers 15 residues. V lost 4 bases and J 3 bases, leaving 17 bases between the germline ends. Germline-derived CDR1 and CDR2 are SGHRS and YFSETQ. Here the CDR3 DNA reads TGCGCCAGCAGCCGTGAACCTCTCGCTTTCTACGAGCAGTACTTC. Translating gives CASSREPLAFYEQYF.

The genes are TRBV5-5 and TRBJ1-1, with D unclear. The CDR3 is 15 residues long. CDR1 is SGHKS, CDR2 YYEKEE, per germline (reference sequence). Trimming cost V 0 bases and J 0 bases, with 9 bases left between them. For the CDR3, the DNA is TGTGCCAGCAGCTTGGTTCGGGGAATGAACACTGAAGCTTTCTTT. Protein: CASSLVRGMNTEAFF.

This clonotype was counted at least ten times. The CDR3 DNA sequence: TGCAGTGCTAGAGTAGGGGACTACCTCAACAATGAGCAGTTCTTC. Translation: CSARVGDYLNNEQFF. The gene calls are TRBV20-1 and TRBJ2-1; 7 bases are a match to TRBD2. The CDR3 runs 15 residues. Germline values: CDR1 DFQATT, CDR2 SNEGSKA (reference sequence). Trimming took 1 base from V and 5 from J; bases not matched to a gene: 8.

V and J are TRBV9 and TRBJ2-2, with TRBD2 matching over 7 bases. V gave up 6 bases and J gave up 4 bases; unmatched junction bases: 6. Germline V gene lookup returns CDR1 SGDLS and CDR2 YYNGEE. The CDR3 is 14 amino acids. This chain's CDR3 is CASNREGRTGELFF. In DNA form, the CDR3 reads TGTGCCAGCAATAGGGAGGGCCGCACCGGGGAGCTGTTTTTT. The whole variable domain, filled in from reference TRBV9 and TRBJ2-2, reads DSGVTQTPKHLITATGQRVTLRCSPRSGDLSVYWYQQSLDQGLQFLIQYYNGEERAKGNILERFSAQQFPDLHSELNLSSLELGDSALYFCASNREGRTGELFFGEGSRLTVL.

The J gene is TRBJ2-2, the V gene TRBV4-1; perhaps TRBD1 as D (7 bases). The CDR3 runs to 16 residues. Trimming left V 4 bases short and J 3 bases short, with 15 bases between. The germline CDR1 and CDR2 sequences are MGHRA and YSYEKL. The CDR3 bases are TGCGCCAGCAGCCGACAGGGAGGAGCAGACACCGGGGAGCTGTTTTTT. It specifies CASSRQGGADTGELFF.

The CDR3 nucleotides read TGTGCCAGCAGAACTACAGGGAAAAGGACCTACGAGCAGTACTTC. This sequence encodes CASRTTGKRTYEQYF. The chain couples TRBV6-2 or TRBV6-3 to TRBJ2-7; a weak D match, TRBD1 (6 bases). The CDR3 contains 15 residues. With 6 bases removed from V and 2 bases from J, the gap between germline ends came to 17 bases. Per the germline V gene, CDR1 is MNHEY and CDR2 is SVGEGT.

Here the CDR3 DNA reads TGTGCCAGCACCGACCCCGGGACAGGGGTTACGCAGTATTTT. The encoded protein is CASTDPGTGVTQYF. The chain uses TRBV6-2 or TRBV6-3 and TRBJ2-3; 10 bases are a match to TRBD1. The germline V gene has CDR1 MNHEY and CDR2 SVGEGT. The CDR3 loop spans 14 amino acids. V was clipped by 7 bases and J by 8 bases; unmatched bases: 9.

Ten or more counts support this clonotype. The V gene is TRBV9, the J gene TRBJ1-1; TRBD1 matches at 7 bases. Germline CDR1 SGDLS, CDR2 YYNGEE. After removal of 4 bases from V and 8 bases from J, the junction contained 11 bases not matched to a gene. The CDR3 has 14 amino acids. The CDR3 DNA reads as TGTGCCAGCAGCTTTAGTCAGGGGGGACAAGAAGCTTTCTTT. It codes for CASSFSQGGQEAFF.

This rearrangement joins TRBV20-1 to TRBJ2-1; no firm D call. Germline-derived CDR1 and CDR2 are DFQATT and SNEGSKA (reference sequence). The CDR3 runs to 14 residues. V lost 0 bases to trimming and J lost 6 bases, with 12 bases between them. The CDR3 protein is CSARDLVRLNEQFF. In nucleotides, the CDR3 is TGCAGTGCTAGAGATCTAGTCCGCCTCAATGAGCAGTTCTTC.

The chain couples TRBV20-1 to TRBJ2-1; 12 bases map to TRBD2. The V gene's germline CDR1 is DFQATT and CDR2 SNEGSKA (reference sequence). The CDR3 is made up of 14 amino acids. V dropped 8 bases and J dropped 10; count of bases not matched to a gene: 12. The CDR3, as DNA: TGCAGTTTCCCGCTAGCGGGAGGGCCGGGGGAGCAGTTCTTC. As protein: CSFPLAGGPGEQFF.

This clonotype has just a few counts. This rearrangement joins TRBV27 to TRBJ2-7; 8 positions agree with TRBD1. CDR1 is MNHEY, CDR2 SMNVEV, per germline (reference sequence). The CDR3 is 15 amino acids. J was trimmed by 4 bases and V by 4 bases; bases with no gene match: 9. The CDR3 coding sequence is TGTGCCAGCAGTTCAGGACAGGGCCGGTCTTACGAGCAGTACTTC. Protein: CASSSGQGRSYEQYF.

This clonotype was seen more than once but under ten times. The gene calls are TRBV20-1 and TRBJ2-7, with 8 bases identical to TRBD1. CDR1 DFQATT and CDR2 SNEGSKA come from the germline V gene (reference sequence). The CDR3 has 14 amino acids. Trimming at V came to 6 bases and at J to 7 bases, leaving 14 bases not matched to a gene. The CDR3 here is CSARGRTGSREQYF. The DNA for the CDR3 is TGCAGTGCCAGGGGTCGGACAGGGTCGAGAGAGCAGTACTTC.